Listed here is a single T cell receptor (beta chain). This sample was included in a study of monozygotic twins with inflammatory bowel disease. TCRdb reworked the 5' RACE reads into one entry per CDR3 protein, no DNA. In all, the sample yields more than 300,000 distinct CDR3 sequences. Germline V gene sequence: CDR1 MGHRA, CDR2 YSYEKL. The CDR3 extends over 15 amino acids. The V and J genes are TRBV4-1 and TRBJ1-2; TCRdb outputs TRBD1, but without DNA this stays unchecked. This sequence originates from a human donor with ulcerative colitis or Crohn's disease, or a healthy co-twin of an affected twin (not recorded which). The sequenced sample consisted of blood. The CDR3 is CASSTGQGPSYGYTF.